The clone carrying this TCR beta chain has just one count. The record originates from a study of blood T cell repertoires in COVID-19. Trimming left V 5 bases short and J 0 bases short, with 17 bases between. The V gene's germline CDR1 is SGHDN and CDR2 FVKESK. The CDR3 has 16 residues. Using immunoSEQ multiplex PCR, the repertoire was profiled, and TCRdb retains in-frame clones only, with some absent. This repertoire shows 55,000 to 80,000 clones, about 88% found once; its top ten account for 8.9%. This clonotype was obtained from an elderly man with acute or convalescent COVID-19. The V and J genes are TRBV14 and TRBJ2-7; D possibly corresponds to TRBD2 (5 bases). Sequencing input: peripheral blood. This CDR3 is CASSAARGLLSYEQYF. Written as DNA, the CDR3 is TGTGCCAGCAGCGCAGCCCGGGGATTACTCTCCTACGAGCAGTACTTC.